This T cell receptor beta chain was documented in a study of blood T cell repertoires in COVID-19. Study background: The study drew acute and convalescent COVID-19 samples from the United States, Italy and Spain.

V was cut by 6 bases and J by 0 bases, with 9 bases left in between. The CDR3 is made up of 14 amino acids. Germline CDR1 is LNHDA and CDR2 is SQIVND (reference sequence). Per the study methods: By means of reference gene primer amplification, nucleated cell counts were estimated. Measured with immunoSEQ multiplex PCR; TCRdb has only the in-frame clones, and not every one. V and J calls and clone size are those listed in that table; D and trimming were worked out from the DNA. The sample has 650,000 to 800,000 clones, just under 90% seen once; the top ten hold 0.2% to 0.3%. The clonotype comes from a woman aged 18-35 years with acute or convalescent COVID-19. Sequenced: peripheral blood. This chain joins TRBV19 and TRBJ1-5; D call uncertain. The DNA of the CDR3 is TGTGCCAGTAGCCGTCAGGCTAGCAATCAGCCCCAGCATTTT. It yields the protein CASSRQASNQPQHF.